This T cell receptor beta chain was observed in a study of cytomegalovirus exposure and HLA in healthy donors. General observations from the study: Within the data, a cluster of highly shared sequence variants was likely a sequencing artifact.

Comment on this clone: Its target is not known.

PCR was performed using 60 Vbeta and 13 Jbeta primers. This table comes from immunoSEQ multiplex PCR, and its TCRdb copy is limited to in-frame clones, with some not included. The sample records more than 95,000 clones, more than 75% being singletons. The CDR3 contains 18 residues. Germline V gene lookup returns CDR1 SGHVT and CDR2 SQSDAQ. The ends were cut back, 6 bases at V and 2 bases at J, with 23 bases in the middle. Sample: PBMCs. The rearrangement joins TRBV7-4 to TRBJ1-5, with D perhaps TRBD1 (6 bases). The TCR originated in a woman between 18 and 29 years old in good health and CMV-seropositive. This CDR3 is CASRLYRAGVVGNQPQHF. The CDR3 region has the DNA TGTGCCAGCAGATTATACAGGGCGGGGGTGGTCGGCAATCAGCCCCAGCATTTT.